This section outlines one TCR beta chain sequence together with its context. Its cognate antigen is unknown. CDR3 length equals 15 residues. CDR1 and CDR2 (germline): SGHKS, YYEKEE (reference sequence). The V end was cut by 4 bases, the J end by 2 bases, with 13 bases between. The sample belongs to a study of cytomegalovirus exposure and HLA in healthy donors. 13 Jbeta primers and 60 Vbeta primers were used for the PCR. Sequenced by immunoSEQ multiplex PCR; TCRdb stores in-frame clones only, minus some. The sample lists about 160,000 clones; 55% to 75% were seen once. Donors were nominally healthy when sampled, though unrecorded immune exposures were likely. Overall study findings and caveats: Rates of TCR association differed by HLA locus in a later analysis, with DRB1 highest and HLA-C lowest. For most subjects, TCR beta sequences were reported to predict HLA-A and HLA-B alleles with accuracy. There was a cluster of highly shared sequence variants that was likely a sequencing artifact.

This receptor was taken from a woman aged 55 to 70 in good health and CMV-seropositive. The genes are TRBV5-5 and TRBJ1-5, with a possible D match to TRBD1 (5 bases). The sequencing sample was made of PBMCs. The CDR3 sequence is CASSPTGGGNQPQHF. The CDR3 nucleotides read TGTGCCAGCAGCCCAACAGGAGGGGGCAATCAGCCCCAGCATTTT.